One sample yielded the 2 T cell receptor beta chains listed below, sequenced in a study of vaccination and CD4 T cells after COVID-19. Their target antigens are unknown. At the Johns Hopkins FTIC core, DNA taken from cultured CD4+ T cells was sequenced by way of the Oncomine TCR Beta short-read assay. A single record per CDR3 protein comes from TCRdb applying MiXCR to the PCR reads. The sample includes tens of thousands of distinct CDR3 sequences, 67% seen only once; the top ten take roughly 16%. Treatment noted: roughly nine-day PBMC culture with coronavirus spike peptide pools or control peptides (ViraFEST assay). This specimen was CD4+ T cells from blood, cultured in vitro, taken after SARS-CoV-2 vaccination. These receptors were taken from a human donor who received a COVID-19 vaccine.

In its sample, this clonotype was seen a few times. The chain uses TRBV20-1 and TRBJ1-2; D call uncertain. The germline V gene encodes CDR1 DFQATT and CDR2 SNEGSKA (reference sequence). Trimming cost V 2 bases and J 3 bases, with 10 bases left between them. The CDR3 runs to 13 residues. The CDR3 coding sequence is TGCAGTGCTAGATTGGGCAGCCACTATGGCTACACCTTC. It translates to CSARLGSHYGYTF.

The rearrangement uses TRBV5-1 and TRBJ1-2, with 8 bases that match TRBD1. Germline V gives CDR1 SGHRS, CDR2 YFSETQ. This CDR3 is 14 amino acids long. J was trimmed by 4 bases and V by 1 base; bases with no gene match: 3. The CDR3 loop is CASSLTGGPYGYTF. CDR3 bases: TGCGCCAGCAGCTTGACAGGGGGACCCTATGGCTACACCTTC.